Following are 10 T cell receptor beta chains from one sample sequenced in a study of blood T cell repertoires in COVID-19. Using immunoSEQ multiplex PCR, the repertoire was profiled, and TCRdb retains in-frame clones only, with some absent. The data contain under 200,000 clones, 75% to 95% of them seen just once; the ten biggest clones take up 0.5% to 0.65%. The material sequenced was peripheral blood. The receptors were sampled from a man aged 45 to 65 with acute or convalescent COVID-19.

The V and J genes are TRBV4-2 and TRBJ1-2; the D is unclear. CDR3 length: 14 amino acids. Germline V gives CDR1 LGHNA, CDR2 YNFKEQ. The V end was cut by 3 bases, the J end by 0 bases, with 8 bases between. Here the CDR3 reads CASSQPGANYGYTF. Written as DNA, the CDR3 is TGTGCCAGCAGCCAGCCCGGGGCTAACTATGGCTACACCTTC.

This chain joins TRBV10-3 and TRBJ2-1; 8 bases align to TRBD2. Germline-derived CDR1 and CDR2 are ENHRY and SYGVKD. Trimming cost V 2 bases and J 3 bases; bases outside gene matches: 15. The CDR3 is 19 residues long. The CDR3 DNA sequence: TGTGCCATCAGTGAGGTGGAAAGCGGGAGTAGAAGAGGCTACAATGAGCAGTTCTTC. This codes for CAISEVESGSRRGYNEQFF.

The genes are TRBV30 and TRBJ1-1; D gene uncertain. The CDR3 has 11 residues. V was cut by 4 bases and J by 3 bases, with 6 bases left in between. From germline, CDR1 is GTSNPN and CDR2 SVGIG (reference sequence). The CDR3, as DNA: TGTGCCTGGACCGTAGACACTGAAGCTTTCTTT. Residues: CAWTVDTEAFF.

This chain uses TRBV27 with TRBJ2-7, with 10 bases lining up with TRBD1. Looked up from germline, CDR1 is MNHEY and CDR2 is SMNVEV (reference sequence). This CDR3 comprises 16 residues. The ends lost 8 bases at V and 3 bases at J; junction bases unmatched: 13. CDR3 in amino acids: CASGPLRGQGIYEQYF. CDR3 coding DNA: TGTGCCAGCGGCCCCCTAAGGGGACAGGGGATCTACGAGCAGTACTTC.

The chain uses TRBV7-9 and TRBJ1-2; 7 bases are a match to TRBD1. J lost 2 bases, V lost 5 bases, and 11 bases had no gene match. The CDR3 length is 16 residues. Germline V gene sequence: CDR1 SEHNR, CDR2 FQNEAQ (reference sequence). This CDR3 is CASSTPVDRSNYGYTF. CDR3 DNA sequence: TGTGCCAGCAGCACCCCTGTGGACAGGTCGAACTATGGCTACACCTTC.

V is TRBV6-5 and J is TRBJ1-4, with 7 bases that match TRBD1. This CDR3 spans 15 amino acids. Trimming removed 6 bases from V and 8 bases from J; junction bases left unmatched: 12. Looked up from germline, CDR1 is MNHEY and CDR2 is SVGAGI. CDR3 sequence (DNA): TGTGCCAGCAGAGGGATACAGGGGTTGGGCGAAAAACTGTTTTTT. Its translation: CASRGIQGLGEKLFF.

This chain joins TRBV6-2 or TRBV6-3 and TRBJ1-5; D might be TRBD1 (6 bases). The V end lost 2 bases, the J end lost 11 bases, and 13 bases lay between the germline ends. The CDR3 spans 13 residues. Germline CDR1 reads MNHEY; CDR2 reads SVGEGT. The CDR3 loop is CASSYRGGLAQHF. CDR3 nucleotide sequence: TGTGCCAGCAGTTACCGGGGGGGCCTAGCCCAGCATTTT.

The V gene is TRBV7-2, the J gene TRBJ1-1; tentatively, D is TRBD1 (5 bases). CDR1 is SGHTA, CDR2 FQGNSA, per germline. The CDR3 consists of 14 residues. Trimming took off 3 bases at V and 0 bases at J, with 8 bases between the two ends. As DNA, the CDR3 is TGTGCCAGCAGCTTTTGGGGCATGAACACTGAAGCTTTCTTT. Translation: CASSFWGMNTEAFF.

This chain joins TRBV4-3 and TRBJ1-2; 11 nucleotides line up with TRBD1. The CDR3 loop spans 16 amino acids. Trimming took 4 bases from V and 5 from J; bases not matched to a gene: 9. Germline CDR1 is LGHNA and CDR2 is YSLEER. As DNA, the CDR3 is TGCGCCAGCAGCCTCGGGACAGGGGGTACCCCTTATGGCTACACCTTC. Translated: CASSLGTGGTPYGYTF.

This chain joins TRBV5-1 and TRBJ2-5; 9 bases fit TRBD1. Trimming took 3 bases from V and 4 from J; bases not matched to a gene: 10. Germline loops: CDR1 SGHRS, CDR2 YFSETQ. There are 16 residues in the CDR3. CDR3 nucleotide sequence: TGCGCCAGCAGCTCCACAGGACAGGGGTTTGCAGAGACCCAGTACTTC. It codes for CASSSTGQGFAETQYF.